The 11 T cell receptor beta chains below were found in one sample sequenced in a study of vaccination and CD4 T cells after COVID-19. Their cognate antigens are unknown. Scientists ran DNA taken from cultured CD4+ T cells through the Oncomine TCR Beta short-read assay for sequencing. TCRdb reprocessed the PCR reads with MiXCR, giving one entry per CDR3 protein. Of 20,000 to 25,000 distinct CDR3 sequences listed, about half are singletons. The treatment was: approximately nine-day PBMC culture with coronavirus spike peptide pools or control peptides (ViraFEST assay). Sequencing was performed on CD4+ T cells from blood, cultured in vitro. The origin of the receptors is a human donor who had recovered from COVID-19.

V usage is TRBV11-2 and J usage is TRBJ2-2, with TRBD1 matching over 7 bases. The germline gives CDR1 SGHAT, CDR2 FQNNGV. CDR3 length: 17 residues. J lost 0 bases, V lost 5 bases, and 9 bases had no gene match. DNA of the CDR3: TGTGCCAGCAGCCCTCGACAGGGTGGGGCGAACACCGGGGAGCTGTTTTTT. Translated: CASSPRQGGANTGELFF.

The chain carries TRBV10-1 and TRBJ1-1; maybe TRBD1 (5 bases). The germline CDR1 and CDR2 sequences are WNHNN and SYGVQD (reference sequence). Trimming took off 0 bases at V and 3 bases at J, with 11 bases between the two ends. The CDR3 totals 15 residues. CDR3 sequence: CASSESFGGDTEAFF. CDR3 in DNA: TGCGCCAGCAGTGAGTCATTTGGGGGAGACACTGAAGCTTTCTTT.

The chain employs TRBV24-1 and TRBJ2-7, with D perhaps matching TRBD2 (5 bases). Germline CDR1 reads KGHDR; CDR2 reads SFDVKD. CDR3 length: 13 amino acids. Deletions cut 6 bases from V and 0 bases from J, with 8 bases between. CDR3 residues: CATSPGNSYEQYF. The DNA for the CDR3 is TGTGCCACCAGTCCGGGGAACTCCTACGAGCAGTACTTC.

V is TRBV28 and J is TRBJ2-7; 9 positions agree with TRBD1. CDR1 and CDR2 from the germline V gene are MDHEN and SYDVKM. The CDR3 extends over 15 amino acids. Losses at the gene ends were 4 bases for V and 3 bases for J; bases not matched to a gene: 7. CDR3 bases: TGTGCCAGCAGTTCTCCGGGACAGGGTGGCTACGAGCAGTACTTC. Its translation is CASSSPGQGGYEQYF. Together with reference TRBV28 and TRBJ2-7, the CDR3 gives the full variable domain: DVKVTQSSRYLVKRTGEKVFLECVQDMDHENMFWYRQDPGLGLRLIYFSYDVKMKEKGDIPEGYSVSREKKERFSLILESASTNQTSMYLCASSSPGQGGYEQYFGPGTRLTVT.

This clonotype appeared a few times. The chain is built from TRBV27 and TRBJ2-3; a weak D match, TRBD2 (5 bases). V was shortened by 3 bases and J by 0 bases, with 7 bases between the two germline ends. This CDR3 comprises 14 residues. Looked up from germline, CDR1 is MNHEY and CDR2 is SMNVEV (reference sequence). CDR3: CASSFRGSTDTQYF. In nucleotides, the CDR3 is TGTGCCAGCAGTTTCCGCGGGAGCACAGATACGCAGTATTTT.

This clonotype has a handful of counts. V gene TRBV24-1 combines with J gene TRBJ2-1; TRBD2 agrees at 12 bases. The V gene's germline CDR1 is KGHDR and CDR2 SFDVKD. The CDR3 has 16 amino acids. Unmatched junction bases numbered 2, after V lost 1 base and J lost 5 bases. In DNA, the CDR3 is TGTGCCACCAGTGATTTAGGACTAGCGGGAAACAATGAGCAGTTCTTC. This encodes CATSDLGLAGNNEQFF.

The table lists this clonotype with a count of one. The chain has TRBV7-8 and TRBJ1-2, with D tentatively TRBD1 (6 bases). Germline loops: CDR1 SGHVS, CDR2 FQNEAQ. CDR3 size: 15 residues. The V end was cut by 5 bases, the J end by 0 bases, with 13 bases between. The DNA for the CDR3 is TGTGCCAGCAGCCTTAGACAGGAATCTAACTATGGCTACACCTTC. This encodes CASSLRQESNYGYTF.

The CDR3 region is CASSLTGSSGYTF. The DNA for the CDR3 is TGTGCCAGCAGCTTAACAGGGTCGAGCGGCTACACCTTC. The rearrangement uses TRBV5-4 and TRBJ1-2, with TRBD1 as a possible D gene (6 bases). The V end lost 2 bases, the J end lost 8 bases, and 13 bases lay between the germline ends. CDR3 length: 13 residues. Germline CDR1 is SGHNT and CDR2 is YYREEE (reference sequence).

The chain joins TRBV5-1 to TRBJ1-2; 8 bases agree with TRBD1. This CDR3 comprises 13 residues. Trimming removed 0 bases from V and 8 bases from J; junction bases left unmatched: 3. CDR1 is SGHRS and CDR2 is YFSETQ in the germline V gene. The CDR3 nucleotides read TGCGCCAGCAGCTTGGAGACAGGGGAAGGCTACACCTTC. Its protein is CASSLETGEGYTF.

The chain has TRBV19 and TRBJ2-7; perhaps TRBD2 as D (6 bases). Germline V gene sequence: CDR1 LNHDA, CDR2 SQIVND (reference sequence). Between the trimmed V and J ends, which lost 5 bases and 2 bases, there was a span of 13 bases. The CDR3 is 14 residues long. CDR3 sequence: CASSRRTGAYEQYF. In DNA, the CDR3 is TGTGCCAGTAGTCGCCGGACGGGGGCCTACGAGCAGTACTTC.

This clonotype has more than one count but fewer than ten. This sequence joins TRBV28 and TRBJ2-3, with D possibly TRBD2 on 5 matching bases. V lost 2 bases, J lost 2 bases, and 11 bases lay in between. Germline V lookup: CDR1 MDHEN, CDR2 SYDVKM. CDR3 length equals 15 residues. The CDR3 bases are TGTGCCAGCAGTTTAAGGGAGTCCCTCACAGATACGCAGTATTTT. Its translation: CASSLRESLTDTQYF.